These 22 T cell receptor beta chains share one sample of origin, sequenced in a study of molecular identifiers for immune sequencing clone quantification. TCRdb recomputed calls from the PCR reads with MiXCR, one row per CDR3 protein. Among nearly 650,000 distinct CDR3 sequences, 25% were seen once, and the ten largest hold 0.78%. The material sequenced was naive CD8+ T cells from blood, with Jurkat cell RNA spiked in. Described subset: FACS-sorted CD8+CD4-CCR7+CD45RA+ naive T cells. These receptors were collected from a human donor in good health. Some libraries in this study had Jurkat cell RNA spiked in.

As regards this clonotype: One base away lies a much larger clone, so this may be a sequencing read error. V usage is TRBV11-2 and J usage is TRBJ1-4, with unresolved D. CDR1 and CDR2 from the germline V gene are SGHAT and FQNNGV. This CDR3 contains 16 residues. CDR3 DNA sequence: TGTGCCGGCAGCTTAGCTCAGAATGCTATTAATGAAAAACTGTTTTTT. Its protein product is CAGSLAQNAINEKLFF.

This clonotype was recorded many times. The genes are TRBV16 and TRBJ2-1; 7 positions agree with TRBD2. With V trimmed by 5 bases and J by 3 bases, 16 bases remained unmatched. CDR1 is KGHSY and CDR2 is FQNENV in the germline V gene. The CDR3 contains 18 residues. In nucleotides, the CDR3 is TGTGCCAGCAGCTTCCCACCGGTTGCGGGGGATAGCTACAATGAGCAGTTCTTC. Amino acid sequence: CASSFPPVAGDSYNEQFF.

This clonotype was recorded at least ten times. The chain combines TRBV4-1 with TRBJ1-1; 10 bases line up with TRBD1. V was clipped by 3 bases and J by 1 base; unmatched bases: 2. CDR3 length: 15 amino acids. Germline CDR1 is MGHRA and CDR2 is YSYEKL. In DNA, the CDR3 is TGCGCCAGCAGCCATAGACAGGGGGCGAACACTGAAGCTTTCTTT. This codes for CASSHRQGANTEAFF.

This clonotype was picked up one time. A much larger clone lies one base from this, so it may be a read error. The V gene is TRBV16, the J gene TRBJ2-3; 7 bases match TRBD2. Trimming took 2 bases from V and 6 from J; bases not matched to a gene: 11. The CDR3 contains 16 residues. CDR1 and CDR2 from the germline V gene are KGHSY and FQNENV. CDR3 protein: CASSQPALAVGDTQYF. In DNA, the CDR3 is TGTGCCAGCAGCCAACCGGCTCTAGCGGTAGGGGATACGCAGTATTTT. Full variable domain (remainder filled in from reference TRBV16 and TRBJ2-3): GEEVAQTPKHLVRGEGQKAKLYCAPIKGHSYVFWYQQVLKNEFKFLISFQNENVFDETGMPKERFSAKCLPNSPCSLEIQATKLEDSAVYFCASSQPALAVGDTQYFGPGTRLTVL.

This clonotype occurred many times. The chain uses TRBV27 and TRBJ1-1, with D unclear. This CDR3 has 13 amino acids. Germline V lookup: CDR1 MNHEY, CDR2 SMNVEV (reference sequence). Deletions cut 6 bases from V and 4 bases from J, with 12 bases between. The chain's CDR3 is CASSERLSTEAFF. In nucleotides, the CDR3 is TGTGCCAGCAGCGAGAGGCTTTCCACTGAAGCTTTCTTT.

The chain is built from TRBV20-1 and TRBJ1-1, with 9 bases lining up with TRBD1. The V and J ends lost 6 bases and 1 base, in that order; junction bases with no gene match: 12. Germline V gives CDR1 DFQATT, CDR2 SNEGSKA (reference sequence). The CDR3 length is 16 residues. In DNA form, the CDR3 reads TGCAGTGCGGAGTGGGACAGGGTTTACGAGAACACTGAAGCTTTCTTT. Residues: CSAEWDRVYENTEAFF.

This clonotype appeared a few times. The chain carries TRBV14 and TRBJ2-1; D ambiguous. The V gene lost 2 bases and the J gene lost 4 bases, with 6 bases spanning the gap. This CDR3 comprises 13 residues. From germline, CDR1 is SGHDN and CDR2 FVKESK. The CDR3 DNA sequence: TGTGCCAGCAGCCAACTAGGTTACAATGAGCAGTTCTTC. Translation: CASSQLGYNEQFF.

With respect to this clonotype: A much more abundant neighbour one base away suggests this may be a read error. The V gene is TRBV27, the J gene TRBJ1-1, with TRBD1 matching 10 bases. Germline lookup yields CDR1 MNHEY and CDR2 SMNVEV (reference sequence). The CDR3 has 14 residues. In DNA, the CDR3 is TGTGTCAGCAGTTTCTTGGGACAGGGGACGGGAGCTTTCTTT. As protein: CVSSFLGQGTGAFF.

As for this clonotype: Sequence at one end of the junction differs from germline and may be a read error. This chain connects TRBV14 to TRBJ2-1, with a possible D match to TRBD2 (6 bases). CDR1 SGHDN and CDR2 FVKESK come from the germline V gene. This CDR3 has 17 residues. The CDR3 sequence is CASSQVLGLFSSNEQFF. CDR3 bases: TGTGCCAGCAGCCAAGTCTTAGGACTATTTTCCTCCAATGAGCAGTTCTTC.

This clonotype occurred many times. The chain is built from TRBV4-3 and TRBJ1-2, with unresolved D. The CDR3 has 14 residues. Germline V lookup: CDR1 LGHNA, CDR2 YSLEER. Trimming shortened V by 2 bases and J by 4 bases, and 11 bases separated the two germline ends. The CDR3 here is CASSQTTAGYGYTF. The CDR3 bases are TGCGCCAGCAGCCAAACAACGGCGGGCTATGGCTACACCTTC.

The rearrangement links TRBV27 to TRBJ2-7, with D perhaps TRBD1 (6 bases). Trimming took off 7 bases at V and 2 bases at J, with 9 bases between the two ends. CDR1 MNHEY and CDR2 SMNVEV come from the germline V gene (reference sequence). The CDR3 totals 12 residues. The CDR3 sequence is CASMGATYEQYF. In DNA, the CDR3 is TGTGCCAGCATGGGGGCGACCTACGAGCAGTACTTC.

This clonotype showed up many times. V and J are TRBV5-1 and TRBJ2-3; D not resolved. Between the trimmed V and J ends, which lost 0 bases and 4 bases, there was a span of 9 bases. Germline-derived CDR1 and CDR2 are SGHRS and YFSETQ. The CDR3 runs to 14 residues. The CDR3 loop is CASSLGRNADTQYF. In DNA form, the CDR3 reads TGCGCCAGCAGCTTGGGCCGGAATGCAGATACGCAGTATTTT.

This clonotype was detected many times. The chain recombines TRBV14 with TRBJ1-1, with no clear D. Trimming stripped 1 base from V and 4 bases from J, with 10 bases between. Germline V lookup: CDR1 SGHDN, CDR2 FVKESK. The CDR3 has 14 amino acids. CDR3 protein: CASSQALWPTEAFF. CDR3 DNA: TGTGCCAGCAGCCAAGCGCTTTGGCCCACTGAAGCTTTCTTT.

In its sample, this clonotype was seen many times. V is TRBV7-9 and J is TRBJ2-7; 7 bases match TRBD1. Germline trimming cut 4 bases from V and 3 bases from J; bases unmatched to any gene: 15. The CDR3 consists of 17 residues. Germline-derived CDR1 and CDR2 are SEHNR and FQNEAQ (reference sequence). The CDR3 is CASSSAGRTGEYYEQYF. The CDR3 DNA sequence: TGTGCCAGCAGCTCCGCTGGACGGACAGGAGAGTACTACGAGCAGTACTTC.

This clonotype was seen at least ten times. The chain has TRBV28 and TRBJ1-1, with 7 bases identical to TRBD1. The CDR3 covers 15 residues. CDR1 MDHEN and CDR2 SYDVKM come from the germline V gene. The junction had 7 bases not matched to a gene; V was cut back by 2 bases and J by 4 bases. The CDR3 reads CASSLLTGVTTEAFF. CDR3 sequence (DNA): TGTGCCAGCAGTTTACTTACAGGGGTCACCACTGAAGCTTTCTTT. Using reference TRBV28 and TRBJ1-1 for the parts outside the CDR3, the full variable domain is DVKVTQSSRYLVKRTGEKVFLECVQDMDHENMFWYRQDPGLGLRLIYFSYDVKMKEKGDIPEGYSVSREKKERFSLILESASTNQTSMYLCASSLLTGVTTEAFFGQGTRLTVV.

This clonotype was recorded many times. The chain employs TRBV20-1 and TRBJ1-5; possibly TRBD1 for D (5 bases). There are 14 residues in the CDR3. Trimming shortened V by 0 bases and J by 7 bases, and 13 bases separated the two germline ends. From germline, CDR1 is DFQATT and CDR2 SNEGSKA (reference sequence). CDR3 in DNA: TGCAGTGCTAGAGATCGCGGGGCGGGCCAGCCCCAGCATTTT. Encoded protein: CSARDRGAGQPQHF.

This clonotype showed up just a few times. This chain joins TRBV27 and TRBJ1-4; maybe TRBD1 (5 bases). Germline V CDR1 and CDR2: MNHEY, SMNVEV (reference sequence). The CDR3 totals 16 residues. V was cut by 6 bases and J by 7 bases, with 21 bases left in between. The CDR3 here is CASSTARTLKLEKLFF. The DNA for the CDR3 is TGTGCCAGCAGCACGGCGCGGACACTGAAACTTGAAAAACTGTTTTTT. Combining the CDR3 with reference TRBV27 and TRBJ1-4 gives the whole variable domain EAQVTQNPRYLITVTGKKLTVTCSQNMNHEYMSWYRQDPGLGLRQIYYSMNVEVTDKGDVPEGYKVSRKEKRNFPLILESPSPNQTSLYFCASSTARTLKLEKLFFGSGTQLSVL.

In the case of this clonotype: A much larger clonotype is one base distant, so this may be a read error. The rearrangement joins TRBV10-3 to TRBJ1-2; the match to TRBD1 covers 7 bases. Germline V lookup: CDR1 ENHRY, CDR2 SYGVKD. This CDR3 has 14 amino acids. CDR3 DNA sequence: TGTGCCATCAGAGCCGGGACAGACCCCTATGGCTACGCCTTC. As protein: CAIRAGTDPYGYAF.

There are many counts of this clonotype. This chain uses TRBV4-1 with TRBJ2-6; D not resolved. CDR1 MGHRA and CDR2 YSYEKL come from the germline V gene. CDR3 length equals 16 residues. Trimming left V 3 bases short and J 1 base short, with 10 bases between. CDR3 nucleotides: TGCGCCAGCAGCCATATAAAAGCATCTGGGGCCAACGTCCTGACTTTC. This sequence encodes CASSHIKASGANVLTF.

Many counts were recorded for this clonotype. The CDR3 DNA is TGTGCCAGCAGCAAGGGACGAAGCGGGAGGGGTAACGAGCAGTACTTC. Amino acid sequence: CASSKGRSGRGNEQYF. The rearrangement uses TRBV21-1 and TRBJ2-7; TRBD2, the D gene given by the table, was not confirmed from the DNA. TRBV21-1 counts as a pseudogene. There are 16 residues in the CDR3.

A few counts support this clonotype. This CDR3 is CASSNQRGETGYEQYF. In DNA, the CDR3 is TGTGCCAGCAGTAACCAGAGGGGGGAGACGGGCTACGAGCAGTACTTC. This chain links TRBV28 with TRBJ2-7; perhaps D is TRBD1 or TRBD2 (6 bases each). V dropped 5 bases and J dropped 3 bases, with 20 bases sitting between them. Germline V lookup: CDR1 MDHEN, CDR2 SYDVKM. The length of the CDR3 is 16 residues. Combining the CDR3 with reference TRBV28 and TRBJ2-7 gives the whole variable domain DVKVTQSSRYLVKRTGEKVFLECVQDMDHENMFWYRQDPGLGLRLIYFSYDVKMKEKGDIPEGYSVSREKKERFSLILESASTNQTSMYLCASSNQRGETGYEQYFGPGTRLTVT.

This clonotype has just one count. At one end, the junction sequence differs from germline, possibly due to a read error. The chain is built from TRBV27 and TRBJ1-5; D gene unclear. Per germline, CDR1 MNHEY and CDR2 SMNVEV (reference sequence). The CDR3 has 14 residues. CDR3 protein: CASSLVASHQPQHF. CDR3 nucleotides: TGTGCCAGCAGTTTAGTAGCTAGCCATCAGCCCCAGCATTTT.